The subject of this entry is one T cell receptor beta chain. The template was RNA from unsorted bulk tissue. TCRbeta libraries were built with three rounds of nested PCR, modified from ARM-PCR. TCRdb recomputed calls from the multiplex PCR reads with MiXCR, one row per CDR3 protein. The repertoire holds roughly 81,000 distinct CDR3 sequences, with about three fifths as singletons. This specimen comes from a study of tumor and adjacent non-tumor tissue in lung cancer. Study summary: Histology: 12 adenocarcinoma, a couple of squamous cell carcinoma, 1 small cell lung cancer.

V trimming: 5 bases; J trimming: 2 bases; junction bases outside the gene matches: 6. The CDR3 covers 15 residues. Germline CDR1 and CDR2: SGHRS and YFSETQ. The chain recombines TRBV5-1 with TRBJ2-1, with 8 positions matching TRBD2. The sequencing input was lung tumor tissue. The origin of this receptor is a man between 65 and 85 years old with non-small cell lung cancer. The CDR3 protein is CASRRAGDPYNEQFF. The CDR3 nucleotides are TGCGCCAGCAGAAGAGCGGGGGACCCCTACAATGAGCAGTTCTTC.